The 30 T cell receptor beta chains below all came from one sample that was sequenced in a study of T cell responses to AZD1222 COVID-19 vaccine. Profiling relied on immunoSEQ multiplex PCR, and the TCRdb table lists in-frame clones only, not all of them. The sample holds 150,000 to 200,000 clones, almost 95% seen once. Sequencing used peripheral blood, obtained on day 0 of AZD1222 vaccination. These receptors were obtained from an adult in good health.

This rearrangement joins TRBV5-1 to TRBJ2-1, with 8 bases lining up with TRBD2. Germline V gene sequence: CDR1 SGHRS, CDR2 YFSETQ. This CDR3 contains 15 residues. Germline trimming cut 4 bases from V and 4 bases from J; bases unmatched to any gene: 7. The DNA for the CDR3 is TGCGCCAGCAGCCTCCTAGCGGGCGCTTACAATGAGCAGTTCTTC. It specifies CASSLLAGAYNEQFF.

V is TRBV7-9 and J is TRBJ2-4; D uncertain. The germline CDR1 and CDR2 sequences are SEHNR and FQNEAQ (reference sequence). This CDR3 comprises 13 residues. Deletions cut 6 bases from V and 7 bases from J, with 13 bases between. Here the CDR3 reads CASSSPPPNIQYF. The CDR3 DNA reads TGTGCCAGCAGTTCGCCGCCCCCCAACATTCAGTACTTC.

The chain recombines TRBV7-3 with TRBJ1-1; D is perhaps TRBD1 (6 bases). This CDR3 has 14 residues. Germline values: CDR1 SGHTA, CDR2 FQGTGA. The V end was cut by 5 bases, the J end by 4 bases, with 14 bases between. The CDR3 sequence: CASSRSGASTEAFF. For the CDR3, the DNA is TGTGCCAGCAGCCGGTCAGGGGCGAGCACTGAAGCTTTCTTT.

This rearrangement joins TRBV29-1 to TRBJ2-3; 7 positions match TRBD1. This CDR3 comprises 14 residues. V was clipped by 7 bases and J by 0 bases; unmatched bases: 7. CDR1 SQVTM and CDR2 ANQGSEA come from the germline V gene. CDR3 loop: CSASGTASTDTQYF. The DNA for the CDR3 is TGCAGCGCCTCGGGGACAGCCAGCACAGATACGCAGTATTTT.

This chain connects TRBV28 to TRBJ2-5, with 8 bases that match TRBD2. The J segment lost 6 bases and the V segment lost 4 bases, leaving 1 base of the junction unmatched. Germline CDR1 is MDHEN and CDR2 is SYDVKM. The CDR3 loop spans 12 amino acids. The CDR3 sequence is CASSSGGQTQYF. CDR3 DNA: TGTGCCAGCAGTTCGGGGGGGCAGACCCAGTACTTC.

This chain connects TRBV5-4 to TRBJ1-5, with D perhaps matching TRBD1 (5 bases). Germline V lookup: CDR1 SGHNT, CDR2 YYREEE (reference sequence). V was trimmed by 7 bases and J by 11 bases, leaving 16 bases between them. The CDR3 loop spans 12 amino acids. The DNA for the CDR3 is TGTGCCAGCGGACAAAGGCCCCCGACCCAGCATTTT. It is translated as CASGQRPPTQHF.

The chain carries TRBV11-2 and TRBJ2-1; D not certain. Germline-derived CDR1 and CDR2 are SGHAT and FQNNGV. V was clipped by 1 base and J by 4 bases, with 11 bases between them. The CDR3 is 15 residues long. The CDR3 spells CASSLVRATYNEQFF. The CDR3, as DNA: TGTGCCAGCAGCTTAGTACGGGCAACATACAATGAGCAGTTCTTC.

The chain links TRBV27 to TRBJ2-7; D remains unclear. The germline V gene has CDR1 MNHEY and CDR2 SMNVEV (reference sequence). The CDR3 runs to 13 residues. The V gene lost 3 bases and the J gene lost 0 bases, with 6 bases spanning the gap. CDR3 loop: CASSLTFSYEQYF. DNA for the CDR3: TGTGCCAGCAGTTTGACTTTCTCCTACGAGCAGTACTTC.

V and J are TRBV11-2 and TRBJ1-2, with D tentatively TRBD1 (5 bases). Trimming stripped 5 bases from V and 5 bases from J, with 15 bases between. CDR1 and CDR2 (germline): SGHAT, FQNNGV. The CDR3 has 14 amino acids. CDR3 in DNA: TGTGCCAGCAGCCAGGGACGGGGGGGTTATGGCTACACCTTC. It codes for CASSQGRGGYGYTF.

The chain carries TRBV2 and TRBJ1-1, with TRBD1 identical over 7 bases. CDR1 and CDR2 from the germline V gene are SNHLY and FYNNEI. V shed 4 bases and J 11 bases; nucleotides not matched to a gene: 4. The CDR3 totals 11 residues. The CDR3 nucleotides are TGTGCCAGCAGTGTTAGGGGGCTTGCTTTCTTT. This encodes CASSVRGLAFF.

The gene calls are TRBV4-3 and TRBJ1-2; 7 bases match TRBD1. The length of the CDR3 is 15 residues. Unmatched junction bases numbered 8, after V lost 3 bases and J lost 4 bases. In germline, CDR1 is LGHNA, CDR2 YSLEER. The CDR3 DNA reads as TGCGCCAGCAGCCACTACAGGGGCCCCTTCTATGGCTACACCTTC. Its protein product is CASSHYRGPFYGYTF.

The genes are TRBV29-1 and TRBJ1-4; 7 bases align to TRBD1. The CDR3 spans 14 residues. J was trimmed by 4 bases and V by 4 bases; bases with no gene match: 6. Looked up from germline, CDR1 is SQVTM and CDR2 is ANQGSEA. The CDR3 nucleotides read TGCAGCGTTGCAAGGACAGGCCTTAATGAAAAACTGTTTTTT. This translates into CSVARTGLNEKLFF.

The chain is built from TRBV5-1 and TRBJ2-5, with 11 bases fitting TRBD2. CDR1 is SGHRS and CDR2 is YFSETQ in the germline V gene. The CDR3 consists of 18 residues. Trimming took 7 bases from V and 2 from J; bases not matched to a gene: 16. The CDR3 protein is CASLVRPTGTSGQETQYF. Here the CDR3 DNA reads TGCGCCAGCCTGGTTCGCCCTACCGGGACTAGCGGACAAGAGACCCAGTACTTC.

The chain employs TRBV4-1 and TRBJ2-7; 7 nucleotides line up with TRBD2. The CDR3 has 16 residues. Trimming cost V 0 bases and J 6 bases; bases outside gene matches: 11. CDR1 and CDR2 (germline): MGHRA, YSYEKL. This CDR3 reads CASSQDAGVPRPEQYF. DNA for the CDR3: TGCGCCAGCAGCCAAGATGCGGGAGTCCCCAGGCCCGAGCAGTACTTC.

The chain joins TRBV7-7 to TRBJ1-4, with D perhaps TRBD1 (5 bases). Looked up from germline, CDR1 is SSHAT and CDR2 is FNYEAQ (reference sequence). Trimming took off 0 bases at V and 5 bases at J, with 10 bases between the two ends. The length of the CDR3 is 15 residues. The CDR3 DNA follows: TGTGCCAGCAGCTTAGCGGCAGGGCCGAATGAAAAACTGTTTTTT. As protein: CASSLAAGPNEKLFF.

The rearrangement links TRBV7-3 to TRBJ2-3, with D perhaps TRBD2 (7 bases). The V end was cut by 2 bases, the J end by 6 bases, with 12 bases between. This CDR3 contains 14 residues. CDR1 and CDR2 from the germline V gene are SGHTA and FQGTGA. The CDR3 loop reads CASSLGTGGDTQYF. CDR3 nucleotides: TGTGCCAGCAGCTTAGGGACGGGGGGCGATACGCAGTATTTT.

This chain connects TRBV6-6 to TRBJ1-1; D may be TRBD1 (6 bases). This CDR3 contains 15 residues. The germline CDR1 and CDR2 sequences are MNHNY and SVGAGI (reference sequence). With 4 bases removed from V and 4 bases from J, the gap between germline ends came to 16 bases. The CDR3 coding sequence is TGTGCCAGCAGTTCCCGACAGGCCAGGGGCACTGAAGCTTTCTTT. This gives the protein CASSSRQARGTEAFF.

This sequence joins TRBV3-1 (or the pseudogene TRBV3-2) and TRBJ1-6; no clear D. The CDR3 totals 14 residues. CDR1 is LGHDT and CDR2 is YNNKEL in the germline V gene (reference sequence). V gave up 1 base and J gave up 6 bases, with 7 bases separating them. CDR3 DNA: TGTGCCAGCAGCCAAGGGACGGTTAATTCACCCCTCCACTTT. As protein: CASSQGTVNSPLHF.

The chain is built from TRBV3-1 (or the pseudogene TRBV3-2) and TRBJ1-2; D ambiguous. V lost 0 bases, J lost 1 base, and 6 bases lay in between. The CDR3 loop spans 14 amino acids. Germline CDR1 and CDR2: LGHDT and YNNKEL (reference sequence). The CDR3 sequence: CASSQEGDNYGYTF. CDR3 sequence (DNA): TGTGCCAGCAGCCAAGAGGGAGATAACTATGGCTACACCTTC.

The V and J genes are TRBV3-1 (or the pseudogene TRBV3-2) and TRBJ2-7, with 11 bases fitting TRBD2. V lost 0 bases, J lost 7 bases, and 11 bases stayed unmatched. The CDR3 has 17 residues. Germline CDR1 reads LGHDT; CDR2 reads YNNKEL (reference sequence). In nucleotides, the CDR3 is TGTGCCAGCAGCCAAGAAGAGTCATTAGCGGGGGGGCAAGAGCAGTACTTC. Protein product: CASSQEESLAGGQEQYF.

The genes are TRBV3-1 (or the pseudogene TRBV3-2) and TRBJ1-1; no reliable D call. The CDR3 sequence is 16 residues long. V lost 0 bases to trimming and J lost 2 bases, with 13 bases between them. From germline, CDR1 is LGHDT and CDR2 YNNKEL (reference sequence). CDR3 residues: CASSQDYGVANTEAFF. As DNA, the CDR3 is TGTGCCAGCAGCCAAGATTATGGGGTGGCAAACACTGAAGCTTTCTTT.

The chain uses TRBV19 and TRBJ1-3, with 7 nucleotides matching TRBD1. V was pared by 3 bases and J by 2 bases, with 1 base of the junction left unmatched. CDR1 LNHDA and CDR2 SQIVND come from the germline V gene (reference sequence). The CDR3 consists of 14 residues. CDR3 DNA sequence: TGTGCCAGTAGTATGGGACAGACTGGAAACACCATATATTTT. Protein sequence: CASSMGQTGNTIYF.

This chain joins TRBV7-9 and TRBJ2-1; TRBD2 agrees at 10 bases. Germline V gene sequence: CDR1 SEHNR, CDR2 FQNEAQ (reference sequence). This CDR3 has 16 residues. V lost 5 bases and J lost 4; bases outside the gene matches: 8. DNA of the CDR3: TGTGCCAGCAGCCTGGTCGGACTAGCGGCATACAATGAGCAGTTCTTC. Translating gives CASSLVGLAAYNEQFF.

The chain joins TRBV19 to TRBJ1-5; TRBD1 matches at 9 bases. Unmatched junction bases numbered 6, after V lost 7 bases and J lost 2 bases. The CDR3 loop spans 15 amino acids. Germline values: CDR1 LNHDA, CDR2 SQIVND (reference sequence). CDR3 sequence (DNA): TGTGCCAGTATCGGGACAGGGCTTGGCAATCAGCCCCAGCATTTT. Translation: CASIGTGLGNQPQHF.

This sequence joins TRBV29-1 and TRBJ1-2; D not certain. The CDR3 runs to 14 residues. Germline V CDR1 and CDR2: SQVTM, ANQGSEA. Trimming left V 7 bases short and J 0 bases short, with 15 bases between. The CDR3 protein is CSATLDTTNYGYTF. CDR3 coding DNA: TGCAGCGCCACCTTAGACACGACTAACTATGGCTACACCTTC.

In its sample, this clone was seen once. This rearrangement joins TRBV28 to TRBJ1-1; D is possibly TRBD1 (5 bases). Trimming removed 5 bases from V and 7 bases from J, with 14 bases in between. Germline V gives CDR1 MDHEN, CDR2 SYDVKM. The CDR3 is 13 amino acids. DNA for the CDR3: TGTGCCAGCAGTGCGCGACGGCAGGGTGAAGCTTTCTTT. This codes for CASSARRQGEAFF.

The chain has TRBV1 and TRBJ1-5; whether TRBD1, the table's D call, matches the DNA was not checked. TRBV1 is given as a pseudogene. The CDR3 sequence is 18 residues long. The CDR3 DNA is TGCACCAGCAGCCAACCAAGGGACACACGGTTAGGTAATCAGCCCCAGCATTTT. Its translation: CTSSQPRDTRLGNQPQHF.

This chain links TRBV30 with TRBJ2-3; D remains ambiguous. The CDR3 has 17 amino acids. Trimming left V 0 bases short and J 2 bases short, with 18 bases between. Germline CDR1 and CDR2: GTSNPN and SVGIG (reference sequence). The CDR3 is CAWSVLQGAGSTDTQYF. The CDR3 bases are TGTGCCTGGAGTGTACTCCAAGGAGCTGGATCCACAGATACGCAGTATTTT.

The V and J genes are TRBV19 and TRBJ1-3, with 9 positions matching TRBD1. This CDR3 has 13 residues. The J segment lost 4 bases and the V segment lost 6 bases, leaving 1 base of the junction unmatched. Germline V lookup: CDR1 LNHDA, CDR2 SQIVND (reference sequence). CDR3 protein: CASSGQGGNTIYF. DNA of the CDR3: TGTGCCAGTAGCGGACAGGGGGGAAACACCATATATTTT.

CDR3 coding DNA: TGTGCCAGCAGCATCGGACTAGCGGGGGGGCAGCGGGAGCTGTTTTTT. The encoded protein is CASSIGLAGGQRELFF. The chain is built from TRBV7-2 and TRBJ2-2, with 15 bases that match TRBD2. From germline, CDR1 is SGHTA and CDR2 FQGNSA. The CDR3 totals 16 residues. V shed 5 bases and J 9 bases; nucleotides not matched to a gene: 7.